What follows are 27 T cell receptor beta chains derived from one specimen sequenced in a study of T cells in Graves' hyperthyroidism and ophthalmopathy. What was amplified from RNA transcripts were TCR beta CDR3 regions. When the TCR CDR3 underwent first-round RT-PCR, the HTBI primer set was used. TCRdb reprocessed the multiplex PCR reads with MiXCR, giving one entry per CDR3 protein. The sample carries 800,000 or so distinct CDR3 sequences, about two fifths recorded once. The sequencing sample was made of blood. These receptor sequences come from a man aged 18 to 29 with Graves' hyperthyroidism.

This clonotype showed up just a few times. The V gene is TRBV7-9, the J gene TRBJ1-1; D uncertain. Germline-derived CDR1 and CDR2 are SEHNR and FQNEAQ (reference sequence). V was cut by 3 bases and J by 6 bases, with 8 bases left in between. The CDR3 is made up of 12 amino acids. This CDR3 is CASSFLPPEAFF. CDR3 coding DNA: TGTGCCAGCAGCTTCCTCCCCCCTGAAGCTTTCTTT.

V is TRBV5-1 and J is TRBJ2-7; 9 nucleotides align to TRBD2. CDR1 SGHRS and CDR2 YFSETQ come from the germline V gene. The V segment lost 0 bases and the J segment 0 bases; nucleotides outside the gene matches: 1. This CDR3 is 15 amino acids long. This chain's CDR3 is CASSLGREGSYEQYF. CDR3 in DNA: TGCGCCAGCAGCTTGGGGCGGGAGGGCTCCTACGAGCAGTACTTC.

Note on this clonotype: A read error is possible here, since a much larger clone lies one base away. The genes are TRBV7-8 and TRBJ2-2; maybe TRBD2 (5 bases). Germline V gene sequence: CDR1 SGHVS, CDR2 FQNEAQ. The CDR3 extends over 13 amino acids. CDR3 nucleotides: TGTGCCAGCAGCTTAGCGGTCGCCGGGGAGCTGGTTTTT. This encodes CASSLAVAGELVF.

This clonotype was counted at least ten times. V is TRBV20-1 and J is TRBJ2-7, with 7 bases aligning to TRBD2. The V gene end was trimmed by 5 bases and the J gene end by 3 bases; junction bases not matched to a gene: 7. CDR3 length: 13 amino acids. CDR1 is DFQATT, CDR2 SNEGSKA, per germline (reference sequence). In DNA, the CDR3 is TGCAGTGCTTGGAGACTAGCCCACTACGAGCAGTACTTC. Translated: CSAWRLAHYEQYF.

V is TRBV6-5 and J is TRBJ1-2; perhaps TRBD1 as D (5 bases). Between the trimmed V and J ends, which lost 5 bases and 8 bases, there was a span of 12 bases. The germline V gene encodes CDR1 MNHEY and CDR2 SVGAGI. The length of the CDR3 is 12 residues. The CDR3 coding sequence is TGTGCCAGCAGTGGGGAAGGGGAGGGCTACACCTTC. Protein product: CASSGEGEGYTF.

The table lists this clonotype with a few counts. The chain recombines TRBV7-2 with TRBJ1-4, with D possibly matching TRBD1 (5 bases). The CDR3 sequence is 16 residues long. With 6 bases removed from V and 2 bases from J, the gap between germline ends came to 16 bases. Looked up from germline, CDR1 is SGHTA and CDR2 is FQGNSA. CDR3 DNA: TGTGCCAGCAGTCGAGGCCCAGGGCCTACTAATGAAAAACTGTTTTTT. The encoded protein is CASSRGPGPTNEKLFF.

There are many counts of this clonotype. The chain has TRBV7-2 and TRBJ1-3, with unresolved D. The V and J ends lost 4 bases and 4 bases respectively, with 17 bases between them. From germline, CDR1 is SGHTA and CDR2 FQGNSA. CDR3 length equals 16 residues. The CDR3 region is CASSSLGGITGNTIYF. In DNA form, the CDR3 reads TGTGCCAGCAGCTCTCTGGGTGGGATTACAGGAAACACCATATATTTT.

The chain employs TRBV12-3 or TRBV12-4 and TRBJ2-5; 9 positions match TRBD2. The end of the DNA is better explained by TRBJ2-1, so the J call may be wrong. There are 12 residues in the CDR3. The CDR3 is CAIRREGGEQFF. The CDR3 bases are TGTGCCATCAGGCGGGAGGGCGGTGAGCAGTTCTTC.

V gene TRBV7-8 combines with J gene TRBJ1-2; tentatively, D is TRBD1 (6 bases). The germline V gene has CDR1 SGHVS and CDR2 FQNEAQ. The V end lost 5 bases, the J end lost 8 bases, and 15 bases lay between the germline ends. This CDR3 comprises 13 residues. In nucleotides, the CDR3 is TGTGCCAGCAGCATCCCAGGGGCTCGGGGCTACACCTTC. Residues: CASSIPGARGYTF.

This clonotype came up many times. This rearrangement joins TRBV7-6 to TRBJ2-2; TRBD2 matches 9 bases. Per the germline V gene, CDR1 is SGHVS and CDR2 is FNYEAQ. The ends lost 2 bases at V and 6 bases at J; junction bases unmatched: 7. CDR3 length: 16 amino acids. The CDR3 bases are TGTGCCAGCAGCTTAAGGGCGGGAGGGGAAGCCGGGGAGCTGTTTTTT. Translating it yields CASSLRAGGEAGELFF.

The gene calls are TRBV12-5 and TRBJ2-5; no clear D gene. Looked up from germline, CDR1 is LGHNT and CDR2 is FRNRAP. V was pared by 1 base and J by 4 bases, with 10 bases between. This CDR3 region has 14 residues. CDR3 nucleotide sequence: TGTGCTAGTGGTTTGGGGGAAGTAGCAGAGACCCAGTACTTC. It is translated as CASGLGEVAETQYF.

This clonotype was counted many times. The chain recombines TRBV10-3 with TRBJ1-1; D is unclear. Germline CDR1 ENHRY, CDR2 SYGVKD. The CDR3 has 13 residues. V lost 8 bases to trimming and J lost 0 bases, with 10 bases between them. CDR3 coding DNA: TGTGCCATCGTCTCCACTTTGAACACTGAAGCTTTCTTT. Its protein product is CAIVSTLNTEAFF.

This clonotype was seen only once. The genes are TRBV7-9 and TRBJ2-7, with 10 positions matching TRBD2. The germline gives CDR1 SEHNR, CDR2 FQNEAQ (reference sequence). V lost 5 bases, J lost 4 bases, and 8 bases stayed unmatched. This CDR3 region has 15 residues. CDR3 DNA sequence: TGTGCCAGCAGCGTTAGCGGGGGGCGCCATTACGAGCAGTACTTC. It specifies CASSVSGGRHYEQYF.

The chain joins TRBV28 to TRBJ1-1; D unresolved. The ends were cut back, 1 base at V and 0 bases at J, with 12 bases in the middle. The CDR3 consists of 16 residues. Per germline, CDR1 MDHEN and CDR2 SYDVKM. The DNA of the CDR3 is TGTGCCAGCAGTTTATACCCTCCAGCTATGAACACTGAAGCTTTCTTT. It specifies CASSLYPPAMNTEAFF.

This clonotype was detected only a few times. The chain couples TRBV20-1 to TRBJ1-5, with 7 bases fitting TRBD1. CDR3 length: 15 residues. Trimming took 3 bases from V and 2 from J; bases not matched to a gene: 7. In germline, CDR1 is DFQATT, CDR2 SNEGSKA (reference sequence). The chain's CDR3 is CSASPLGTGNQPQHF. CDR3 nucleotides: TGCAGTGCTAGTCCCCTCGGGACAGGCAATCAGCCCCAGCATTTT.

The rearrangement links TRBV4-1 to TRBJ1-5; a weak D match, TRBD1 (5 bases). The V end lost 5 bases, the J end lost 5 bases, and 19 bases lay between the germline ends. Germline V gene lookup returns CDR1 MGHRA and CDR2 YSYEKL. The CDR3 sequence is 16 residues long. The CDR3 region has the DNA TGCGCCAGCAGCGCCAGAGAGGGGAGATTGCATCAGCCCCAGCATTTT. Translated, it gives CASSAREGRLHQPQHF.

The chain has TRBV7-9 and TRBJ2-7, with TRBD1 matching over 9 bases. This CDR3 spans 13 amino acids. Germline trimming cut 5 bases from V and 6 bases from J; bases unmatched to any gene: 5. Germline-derived CDR1 and CDR2 are SEHNR and FQNEAQ (reference sequence). CDR3 bases: TGTGCCAGCAGCCGGGACAGGGCGTTCGAGCAGTACTTC. Amino acid sequence: CASSRDRAFEQYF.

This clonotype appeared a single time. An end of the junction differs from the germline gene, which may be a read error. The gene calls are TRBV2 and TRBJ2-5, with D tentatively TRBD1 or TRBD2 (5 bases each). There are 14 residues in the CDR3. Looked up from germline, CDR1 is SNHLY and CDR2 is FYNNEI. This CDR3 is CAISEAPGLRAQYF. In DNA, the CDR3 is TGTGCCATCAGTGAAGCGCCGGGGCTCAGGGCCCAGTACTTC.

This clonotype was counted only a few times. The V gene is TRBV10-3, the J gene TRBJ1-2, with TRBD1 matching over 10 bases. The CDR3 contains 14 residues. CDR1 and CDR2 from the germline V gene are ENHRY and SYGVKD. Trimming at V came to 10 bases and at J to 3 bases, leaving 8 bases not matched to a gene. The CDR3 region is CATGTGAAYYGYTF. In nucleotides, the CDR3 is TGTGCCACCGGGACAGGGGCTGCTTACTATGGCTACACCTTC.

This clonotype occurred once. V is TRBV7-9 and J is TRBJ1-3; tentatively, D is TRBD1 (6 bases). Germline V gives CDR1 SEHNR, CDR2 FQNEAQ (reference sequence). Between the trimmed V and J ends, which lost 4 bases and 0 bases, there was a span of 13 bases. This CDR3 comprises 16 residues. The CDR3 region has the DNA TGTGCCAGCAGCTCACCGGGACACCACTCTGGAAACACCATATATTTT. Its protein is CASSSPGHHSGNTIYF.

The V call is TRBV4-2, the J call TRBJ1-1; a weak D match, TRBD1 (5 bases). Between the trimmed V and J ends, which lost 1 base and 9 bases, there was a span of 9 bases. This CDR3 comprises 12 residues. Germline V gives CDR1 LGHNA, CDR2 YNFKEQ. CDR3 bases: TGTGCCAGCAGCCAAGCCGGGGGGAAAGCTTTCTTT. This sequence encodes CASSQAGGKAFF.

Points on this clonotype: The missing conserved phenylalanine or tryptophan at the end of this CDR3 makes a read error likely. It is unclear where the CDR3 begins or ends on the DNA, so no DNA is shown, and the CDR3 is as TCRdb lists it. The rearrangement joins TRBV11-1 to TRBJ1-3; the table calls TRBD1, which could not be checked here. The CDR3 spans 9 amino acids, including both terminal residues. CDR1 is SGHAT and CDR2 is FQDESV in the germline V gene (reference sequence). This CDR3 is CASSIGGDT.

J is TRBJ2-7 and V is TRBV6-1, with 11 bases aligning to TRBD2. CDR1 is MNHNS, CDR2 SASEGT, per germline. The V and J ends lost 8 bases and 3 bases, in that order; junction bases with no gene match: 6. This CDR3 has 14 amino acids. This CDR3 is CASEGLAAIYEQYF. The CDR3 coding sequence is TGTGCCAGCGAGGGACTAGCGGCCATCTACGAGCAGTACTTC.

This clonotype was detected ten times or more. V usage is TRBV9 and J usage is TRBJ1-5, with 9 bases fitting TRBD1. The V segment lost 0 bases and the J segment 4 bases; nucleotides outside the gene matches: 2. The CDR3 contains 15 residues. Germline V gives CDR1 SGDLS, CDR2 YYNGEE. The CDR3 DNA reads as TGTGCCAGCAGCGTAGACGGACAGGGGAATCAGCCCCAGCATTTT. Translation: CASSVDGQGNQPQHF.

This chain links TRBV5-1 with TRBJ2-7; 7 nucleotides line up with TRBD1. The junction had 9 bases not matched to a gene; V was cut back by 4 bases and J by 5 bases. This CDR3 has 14 residues. The germline CDR1 and CDR2 sequences are SGHRS and YFSETQ. In DNA form, the CDR3 reads TGCGCCAGCAGCCCCGGGACAGTATTTGACGAGCAGTACTTC. Its protein is CASSPGTVFDEQYF. Combining the CDR3 with reference TRBV5-1 and TRBJ2-7 gives the whole variable domain KAGVTQTPRYLIKTRGQQVTLSCSPISGHRSVSWYQQTPGQGLQFLFEYFSETQRNKGNFPGRFSGRQFSNSRSEMNVSTLELGDSALYLCASSPGTVFDEQYFGPGTRLTVT.

The rearrangement joins TRBV20-1 to TRBJ1-6; 7 bases agree with TRBD1. The J segment lost 8 bases and the V segment lost 6 bases, leaving 13 bases of the junction unmatched. This CDR3 is 15 amino acids long. CDR1 and CDR2 from the germline V gene are DFQATT and SNEGSKA (reference sequence). CDR3 nucleotide sequence: TGCAGTGCGCCTAACACAGGGGTGGGGGATTCACCCCTCCACTTT. Translating it yields CSAPNTGVGDSPLHF.

This rearrangement joins TRBV29-1 to TRBJ2-7; 7 bases are a match to TRBD1. V shed 7 bases and J 3 bases; nucleotides not matched to a gene: 9. The CDR3 spans 13 residues. Germline loops: CDR1 SQVTM, CDR2 ANQGSEA. The CDR3 region is CSGGTVDYYEQYF. CDR3 in DNA: TGCAGCGGGGGGACAGTTGACTACTACGAGCAGTACTTC.